This T cell receptor beta chain was obtained from a study of lymphopenia after photon versus proton radiotherapy. Study-level findings and limits: Survival link was tested only in deceased patients; proton benefit remains a possibility. After lymphocyte nadir, photon-treated repertoires showed oligoclonal expansion, especially CD8+ Temra. Under photons, naive T cells and diversity fell while effector/memory populations rose.

Measured with immunoSEQ multiplex PCR; TCRdb has only the in-frame clones, and not every one. In the table there are 52,000 or so clones, roughly 90% of which are singletons. Trimming left V 5 bases short and J 5 bases short, with 17 bases between. Looked up from germline, CDR1 is SGHAT and CDR2 is FQNNGV. CDR3 length: 15 amino acids. Details on this clone: Its antigen is undetermined.

This sample comprised peripheral blood, obtained from a patient treated with photon-based radiotherapy. The sequence was collected from a woman between 40 and 55 years old with cholangiocarcinoma. This chain connects TRBV11-2 to TRBJ2-3; the D gene could be TRBD1 or TRBD2 (6 bases each). CDR3 residues: CASSTPRGVGDTQYF. Written as DNA, the CDR3 is TGTGCCAGCAGCACCCCGAGGGGGGTTGGAGATACGCAGTATTTT.